The sequence of this TCR beta chain was determined in a study of OX40 agonist ivuxolimab in advanced cancers. At the level of the study: Patients were infused with ivuxolimab every 2 weeks at 0.01 to 10 mg/kg. Findings and limits, study-wide: Among the lowest peripheral clonal expansion occurred in 0.1-3.0 mg/kg partial responders. Not determined was the antigen specificity of the expanded peripheral T cells. The study observed clonal expansion of CD4+ and CD8+ blood T cells by week 6 at 0.1 to 3.0 mg/kg.

Of note for this clone: As yet, its antigen is unknown.

Clones were read by immunoSEQ multiplex PCR, and TCRdb kept only the in-frame ones, dropping some. The table lists fewer than 100,000 clones, less than 90% of them singletons. The TCR originated in an adult with an advanced solid tumor such as melanoma, head and neck, liver or kidney cancer. The sequences come from CD4+ or CD8+ T cells sorted from blood, collected in a trial of the OX40 agonist ivuxolimab.

Here the CDR3 DNA reads TGTGCCATACATACAGGGGAGGGCCAGCCCCAGCATTTT. Residues: CAIHTGEGQPQHF. The chain uses TRBV6-1 and TRBJ1-5; 7 bases are a match to TRBD1. The CDR3 has 13 residues. CDR1 and CDR2 (germline): MNHNS, SASEGT. Losses at the gene ends were 10 bases for V and 7 bases for J; bases not matched to a gene: 10.